Presented here are 25 T cell receptor beta chains from one specimen sequenced in a study of post-analysis software for immune sequencing data. Included in the TCR beta cDNA libraries were unique molecular identifiers. TCRdb analysed the PCR reads with MiXCR anew, one entry per CDR3 protein. The profile shows some 160,000 distinct CDR3 sequences, approximately 35% of them singletons. Sample: blood, taken after autologous hematopoietic stem cell transplantation. These receptors were taken from a girl aged 10 to 17 with multiple sclerosis.

In this sample, this clonotype turned up a few times. This chain joins TRBV5-1 and TRBJ2-3, with D perhaps TRBD1 (5 bases). Germline CDR1 reads SGHRS; CDR2 reads YFSETQ. This CDR3 contains 15 residues. Trimming stripped 3 bases from V and 0 bases from J, with 11 bases between. The CDR3 DNA is TGCGCCAGCAGCTCAAGACAGTCAAGCACAGATACGCAGTATTTT. This sequence encodes CASSSRQSSTDTQYF.

This clonotype was detected only a few times. V gene TRBV29-1 combines with J gene TRBJ1-1; D might be TRBD1 (6 bases). This CDR3 has 12 amino acids. V was trimmed by 6 bases and J by 2 bases, leaving 10 bases between them. Germline values: CDR1 SQVTM, CDR2 ANQGSEA. This CDR3 reads CSVRGLNTEAFF. DNA for the CDR3: TGCAGCGTCAGGGGTTTAAACACTGAAGCTTTCTTT.

J is TRBJ2-3 and V is TRBV21-1; the table names TRBD2, a call not compared with the DNA. TRBV21-1 is assigned pseudogene status. There are 15 residues in the CDR3. The CDR3 coding sequence is TGTGCCAGCAGCAAGTTTGGCGGGAGTACAGATACGCAGTATTTT. It codes for CASSKFGGSTDTQYF.

This clonotype was recorded at least ten times. The chain links TRBV24-1 to TRBJ2-7; tentatively, D is TRBD1 or TRBD2 (5 bases each). This CDR3 spans 15 amino acids. Per the germline V gene, CDR1 is KGHDR and CDR2 is SFDVKD. V was pared by 5 bases and J by 2 bases, with 15 bases between. This CDR3 reads CATSAAGTPPYEQYF. DNA for the CDR3: TGTGCCACCAGTGCCGCCGGGACCCCTCCCTACGAGCAGTACTTC.

The chain combines TRBV5-6 with TRBJ2-4; no clear D gene. The J call could be wrong; TRBJ2-7 is a better fit for the DNA end. This CDR3 has 14 amino acids. Germline V gives CDR1 SGHDT, CDR2 YYEEEE. In DNA, the CDR3 is TGTGCCAGCAGCCTCGCCTACGATTCCTACGAGCAGTACTTC. It is translated as CASSLAYDSYEQYF.

The rearrangement joins TRBV6-6 to TRBJ2-5; TRBD2 matches 7 bases. The germline V gene encodes CDR1 MNHNY and CDR2 SVGAGI (reference sequence). Unmatched junction bases numbered 6, after V lost 0 bases and J lost 2 bases. This CDR3 is 16 amino acids long. CDR3 sequence (DNA): TGTGCCAGCAGTTACTCTCTAGCGGAGATACAAGAGACCCAGTACTTC. Protein sequence: CASSYSLAEIQETQYF.

The chain uses TRBV24-1 and TRBJ2-2; D not resolved. The germline V gene encodes CDR1 KGHDR and CDR2 SFDVKD. V dropped 7 bases and J dropped 3 bases, with 11 bases sitting between them. This CDR3 comprises 14 residues. This CDR3 reads CATRGRAYTGELFF. The DNA for the CDR3 is TGTGCCACCAGGGGAAGGGCGTACACCGGGGAGCTGTTTTTT.

V and J are TRBV7-2 and TRBJ1-2, with no clear D. The V end lost 1 base, the J end lost 4 bases, and 13 bases lay between the germline ends. Per the germline V gene, CDR1 is SGHTA and CDR2 is FQGNSA. This CDR3 spans 15 amino acids. The CDR3 DNA sequence: TGTGCCAGCAGCTTAGGGGTGGCGGTCTTCTATGGCTACACCTTC. This codes for CASSLGVAVFYGYTF.

This chain uses TRBV3-1 with TRBJ2-5; TRBD2 matches at 12 bases. The CDR3 length is 15 residues. V trimming: 1 base; J trimming: 11 bases; junction bases outside the gene matches: 8. Germline CDR1 LGHDT, CDR2 YNNKEL (reference sequence). The DNA of the CDR3 is TGTGCCAGCAGCCAAGGACTTCGACTAGCGGGGGAGCAGTACTTC. Protein sequence: CASSQGLRLAGEQYF.

There are many counts of this clonotype. The J gene is TRBJ1-5, the V gene TRBV6-1; no definite D call. The ends were cut back, 8 bases at V and 3 bases at J, with 11 bases in the middle. The CDR3 has 13 amino acids. Germline CDR1 is MNHNS and CDR2 is SASEGT. The CDR3 DNA reads TGTGCCAGCGGGGAGCAAGTCAATCAGCCCCAGCATTTT. It codes for CASGEQVNQPQHF.

This chain joins TRBV2 and TRBJ2-5; maybe TRBD2 (6 bases). Looked up from germline, CDR1 is SNHLY and CDR2 is FYNNEI. Trimming took 4 bases from V and 4 from J, leaving 16 bases between them. This CDR3 comprises 15 residues. CDR3 protein: CASSARLESVETQYF. DNA of the CDR3: TGTGCCAGCAGTGCTCGACTAGAGAGTGTAGAGACCCAGTACTTC.

Many counts were recorded for this clonotype. This chain joins TRBV5-6 and TRBJ2-7, with 9 bases identical to TRBD2. The ends lost 7 bases at V and 3 bases at J; junction bases unmatched: 11. Germline values: CDR1 SGHDT, CDR2 YYEEEE. CDR3 length: 15 amino acids. The DNA for the CDR3 is TGTGCCAGCTCCTTCTTCGGACTAGCGAGCTACGAGCAGTACTTC. Translated, it gives CASSFFGLASYEQYF. Supplemented by reference TRBV5-6 and TRBJ2-7, the full variable domain reads DAGVTQSPTHLIKTRGQQVTLRCSPKSGHDTVSWYQQALGQGPQFIFQYYEEEERQRGNFPDRFSGHQFPNYSSELNVNALLLGDSALYLCASSFFGLASYEQYFGPGTRLTVT.

This clonotype has more than one count but fewer than ten. The chain is built from TRBV28 and TRBJ2-3; 13 bases agree with TRBD2. V lost 5 bases to trimming and J lost 5 bases; unmatched junction nucleotides: 4. The CDR3 length is 15 residues. The germline V gene has CDR1 MDHEN and CDR2 SYDVKM. CDR3 in DNA: TGTGCCAGCAGTCCGACTAGCGGGAGGAAAGATACGCAGTATTTT. Its translation is CASSPTSGRKDTQYF.

The chain employs TRBV5-1 and TRBJ2-1, with D possibly called TRBD1 or TRBD2 (6 bases each). Germline V gives CDR1 SGHRS, CDR2 YFSETQ. The CDR3 extends over 12 amino acids. Trimming shortened V by 3 bases and J by 10 bases, and 11 bases separated the two germline ends. The CDR3 nucleotides are TGCGCCAGCAGCTCGGGGGCTCAAGAGCAGTTCTTC. Amino acid sequence: CASSSGAQEQFF.

The V and J genes are TRBV7-9 and TRBJ2-1, with 12 bases that match TRBD2. The V segment lost 4 bases and the J segment 7 bases; nucleotides outside the gene matches: 14. The CDR3 spans 18 residues. Germline values: CDR1 SEHNR, CDR2 FQNEAQ (reference sequence). The CDR3 bases are TGTGCCAGCAGCTACCCGCCCCGACTAGCGGGAGTTCGTAATGAGCAGTTCTTC. Translating it yields CASSYPPRLAGVRNEQFF. Based on the CDR3 plus reference TRBV7-9 and TRBJ2-1, the full variable domain is DTGVSQNPRHKITKRGQNVTFRCDPISEHNRLYWYRQTLGQGPEFLTYFQNEAQLEKSRLLSDRFSAERPKGSFSTLEIQRTEQGDSAMYLCASSYPPRLAGVRNEQFFGPGTRLTVL.

This clonotype was counted at least ten times. The chain employs TRBV12-3 or TRBV12-4 and TRBJ1-4; the match to TRBD1 covers 7 bases. The length of the CDR3 is 16 residues. V gave up 4 bases and J gave up 3 bases; unmatched junction bases: 8. In nucleotides, the CDR3 is TGTGCCAGCAGTTCCCCGCCGGGACAGTCTAATGAAAAACTGTTTTTT. It yields the protein CASSSPPGQSNEKLFF.

This clonotype was counted only a few times. The V call is TRBV4-3, the J call TRBJ2-4, with 12 bases that match TRBD2. The germline CDR1 and CDR2 sequences are LGHNA and YSLEER. This CDR3 comprises 16 residues. V dropped 0 bases and J dropped 7; count of bases not matched to a gene: 4. The CDR3 DNA reads as TGCGCCAGCAGCCAAGAAGTAGGGACTAGCGGGAACATTCAGTACTTC. Encoded protein: CASSQEVGTSGNIQYF.

Only a few counts were recorded for this clonotype. The chain is built from TRBV6-2 or TRBV6-3 and TRBJ2-1, with a tentative D call TRBD2 (5 bases). Germline lookup yields CDR1 MNHEY and CDR2 SVGEGT. V lost 0 bases and J 1 base, leaving 7 bases between the germline ends. The CDR3 contains 15 residues. The CDR3 sequence: CASSYSRDSYNEQFF. The CDR3 bases are TGTGCCAGCAGTTACTCCCGGGATTCCTACAATGAGCAGTTCTTC.

This clonotype turned up a few times. The chain recombines TRBV5-1 with TRBJ1-5; D gene uncertain. Germline CDR1 reads SGHRS; CDR2 reads YFSETQ. Trimming removed 0 bases at V and 1 base at J, with 11 bases between. The CDR3 length is 16 residues. The CDR3 bases are TGCGCCAGCAGCTTGGGGGAAGGGCGCAGCAATCAGCCCCAGCATTTT. It codes for CASSLGEGRSNQPQHF.

This chain connects TRBV29-1 to TRBJ1-4, with D possibly being TRBD1 (5 bases). Trimming shortened V by 4 bases and J by 6 bases, and 18 bases separated the two germline ends. The CDR3 is 15 amino acids. CDR1 and CDR2 (germline): SQVTM, ANQGSEA. The CDR3: CSVAPHEGRDEKLFF. CDR3 DNA sequence: TGCAGCGTTGCCCCGCACGAGGGGCGGGATGAAAAACTGTTTTTT.

V is TRBV4-3 and J is TRBJ1-2; TRBD1 might be the D (6 bases). V lost 3 bases and J 3 bases, leaving 11 bases between the germline ends. The germline CDR1 and CDR2 sequences are LGHNA and YSLEER. CDR3 length equals 14 residues. The CDR3 region has the DNA TGCGCCAGCAGCCACGGGGGGCGCGACTATGGCTACACCTTC. Protein product: CASSHGGRDYGYTF.

The chain carries TRBV28 and TRBJ2-1; D not certain. V dropped 7 bases and J dropped 2 bases, with 6 bases sitting between them. Germline CDR1 is MDHEN and CDR2 is SYDVKM. The CDR3 length is 12 residues. This chain's CDR3 is CASTGTYNEQFF. CDR3 sequence (DNA): TGTGCCAGCACCGGAACCTACAATGAGCAGTTCTTC. Full variable domain (rest looked up from reference TRBV28 and TRBJ2-1): DVKVTQSSRYLVKRTGEKVFLECVQDMDHENMFWYRQDPGLGLRLIYFSYDVKMKEKGDIPEGYSVSREKKERFSLILESASTNQTSMYLCASTGTYNEQFFGPGTRLTVL.

In this sample, this clonotype turned up once. The V gene is TRBV4-1, the J gene TRBJ2-1; the match to TRBD1 covers 8 bases. The CDR3 is made up of 17 amino acids. The germline V gene encodes CDR1 MGHRA and CDR2 YSYEKL. V lost 1 base to trimming and J lost 2 bases; unmatched junction nucleotides: 7. The CDR3 sequence: CASSQGTGMVTYNEQFF. The CDR3 DNA follows: TGCGCCAGCAGCCAAGGGACAGGGATGGTCACCTACAATGAGCAGTTCTTC.

This clonotype showed up just a few times. The V call is TRBV5-5, the J call TRBJ1-2, with D hard to call. Germline CDR1 and CDR2: SGHKS and YYEKEE (reference sequence). The V gene lost 0 bases and the J gene lost 8 bases, with 11 bases spanning the gap. The CDR3 is 13 residues long. For the CDR3, the DNA is TGTGCCAGCAGCTTGGGGGATTTTCTAGGCTACACCTTC. As protein: CASSLGDFLGYTF.

The V call is TRBV7-9, the J call TRBJ2-7; tentatively, D is TRBD1 (6 bases). The CDR3 has 14 amino acids. Germline CDR1 and CDR2: SEHNR and FQNEAQ (reference sequence). The ends were cut back, 5 bases at V and 0 bases at J, with 11 bases in the middle. The DNA of the CDR3 is TGTGCCAGCAGCCGAGACAGGAGCTCCTACGAGCAGTACTTC. Translated, it gives CASSRDRSSYEQYF.